Listed here are 10 T cell receptor beta chains from one sample, sequenced in a study of T-cell memory formation after mild COVID-19. TCRdb itself ran the 5' RACE reads through MiXCR, one entry per CDR3 protein. The sample carries under 450,000 distinct CDR3 sequences, less than 25% recorded once. Sequencing was carried out using PBMCs or a T cell subset sorted from them (not recorded which). Receptors were obtained from an adult woman who had mild COVID-19 (a few samples of this study predate the infection). Cell type and time point are not known.

A few counts support this clonotype. V and J are TRBV7-9 and TRBJ2-7; 7 nucleotides line up with TRBD1. This CDR3 comprises 11 residues. The germline gives CDR1 SEHNR, CDR2 FQNEAQ (reference sequence). Losses at the gene ends were 4 bases for V and 11 bases for J; bases not matched to a gene: 5. Written as DNA, the CDR3 is TGTGCCAGCAGCTCAACAGGGGACGAGTACTTC. Translated, it gives CASSSTGDEYF.

This clonotype was observed a handful of times. The V call is TRBV20-1, the J call TRBJ2-7; 8 bases are shared with TRBD1. Germline values: CDR1 DFQATT, CDR2 SNEGSKA (reference sequence). V shed 7 bases and J 3 bases; nucleotides not matched to a gene: 14. This CDR3 has 15 residues. CDR3 sequence (DNA): TGCAGTGGCACGTTCCCCCGGACAGGGAACTACGAGCAGTACTTC. Its protein product is CSGTFPRTGNYEQYF.

This clonotype was observed at least ten times. The CDR3 loop is CASSPGRKPSTDTQYF. CDR3 coding DNA: TGTGCCAGCAGCCCCGGGAGGAAACCTAGCACAGATACGCAGTATTTT. The V gene is TRBV2, the J gene TRBJ2-3; 7 bases fit TRBD2. After removal of 6 bases from V and 0 bases from J, the junction contained 9 bases not matched to a gene. The CDR3 length is 16 residues. In germline, CDR1 is SNHLY, CDR2 FYNNEI.

V gene TRBV24-1 combines with J gene TRBJ1-1; tentatively, D is TRBD1 (5 bases). Trimming stripped 8 bases from V and 4 bases from J, with 13 bases between. The CDR3 loop spans 13 amino acids. In germline, CDR1 is KGHDR, CDR2 SFDVKD. In DNA form, the CDR3 reads TGTGCCACCAAGGAAGGGGAGGGCACTGAAGCTTTCTTT. Translation gives CATKEGEGTEAFF.

This clonotype was detected a few times. J is TRBJ2-2 and V is TRBV19, with TRBD1 identical over 8 bases. After removal of 3 bases from V and 6 bases from J, the junction contained 9 bases not matched to a gene. Germline CDR1 LNHDA, CDR2 SQIVND (reference sequence). CDR3 size: 16 residues. CDR3 amino acids: CASSIGQGAISGELFF. The CDR3 DNA sequence: TGTGCCAGTAGTATCGGGCAGGGGGCTATCTCCGGGGAGCTGTTTTTT. Full variable domain (rest looked up from reference TRBV19 and TRBJ2-2): DGGITQSPKYLFRKEGQNVTLSCEQNLNHDAMYWYRQDPGQGLRLIYYSQIVNDFQKGDIAEGYSVSREKKESFPLTVTSAQKNPTAFYLCASSIGQGAISGELFFGEGSRLTVL.

This clonotype was observed a few times. This chain uses TRBV4-1 with TRBJ2-1, with 10 bases lining up with TRBD1. Germline CDR1 MGHRA, CDR2 YSYEKL. Trimming took 0 bases from V and 7 from J; bases not matched to a gene: 15. This CDR3 has 19 residues. CDR3 coding DNA: TGCGCCAGCAGCCAAGATGGGGGACAGGGGAGGGCGTCTAGGAATGAGCAGTTCTTC. Its protein product is CASSQDGGQGRASRNEQFF.

This clonotype has a handful of counts. For the CDR3, the DNA is TGTGCCAGCAGTTTCCGACAGGGGGCAACCAAAAACATTCAGTACTTC. This gives the protein CASSFRQGATKNIQYF. The genes are TRBV12-3 or TRBV12-4 and TRBJ2-4; TRBD1 agrees at 10 bases. V was pared by 3 bases and J by 2 bases, with 4 bases of the junction left unmatched. This CDR3 has 16 amino acids.

The CDR3 DNA reads TGTGCCAGCAGCCCAGAGGAACAAACCCAGGGCGGCTACACCTTC. The encoded protein is CASSPEEQTQGGYTF. This sequence joins TRBV4-2 and TRBJ1-2; D perhaps matches TRBD1 (5 bases). Trimming cost V 4 bases and J 8 bases, with 20 bases left between them. This CDR3 spans 15 amino acids. CDR1 and CDR2 (germline): LGHNA, YNFKEQ.

V and J are TRBV2 and TRBJ1-2, with 8 bases fitting TRBD1. The V segment lost 5 bases and the J segment 8 bases; nucleotides outside the gene matches: 4. Germline V gene lookup returns CDR1 SNHLY and CDR2 FYNNEI. CDR3 length equals 12 residues. The chain's CDR3 is CASSPGGVGYTF. The DNA of the CDR3 is TGTGCCAGCAGTCCAGGGGGCGTCGGCTACACCTTC.

This chain joins TRBV3-1 and TRBJ2-3; no clear D gene. This CDR3 is 14 amino acids long. Trimming shortened V by 0 bases and J by 4 bases, and 8 bases separated the two germline ends. Germline V gene data show CDR1 as LGHDT and CDR2 as YNNKEL (reference sequence). The CDR3 region is CASSQEGIPDTQYF. CDR3 in DNA: TGTGCCAGCAGCCAAGAGGGTATTCCAGATACGCAGTATTTT.